The TCR beta chain described here comes from a study of cytomegalovirus exposure and HLA in healthy donors. Across the whole study: Most genotyped donors, 65% to 85% of about 430, had Caucasian-associated genetic ancestry.

Donors sampled were nominally healthy, though unrecorded immune exposures were likely. Trimming left V 6 bases short and J 5 bases short, with 7 bases between. The CDR3 covers 11 residues. Germline V lookup: CDR1 MNHNS, CDR2 SASEGT. With regard to this clone: Its antigen is unidentified.

Researchers ran the PCR with 60 Vbeta and 13 Jbeta primers. The repertoire was sequenced with immunoSEQ multiplex PCR; TCRdb's copy has only in-frame clones and lacks some. This table holds nearly 80,000 clones, roughly 80% found once. Whole-study findings and limits: Later analysis identified 16,951 TCR beta sequences associated with HLA alleles, using a false discovery rate threshold of 0.05.

The sample comprised PBMCs. This chain links TRBV6-1 with TRBJ1-1; D is undetermined. This clonotype originated in a woman aged 40 to 50 in good health and CMV-seropositive. The CDR3 sequence: CASRFNTEAFF. The CDR3 nucleotides read TGTGCCAGCAGGTTCAATACTGAAGCTTTCTTT.